The 7 T cell receptor beta chains reported below all come from one sample, sequenced in a study of Graves' ophthalmopathy and Graves' hyperthyroidism. Transcripts of RNA were the source for amplifying TCR beta CDR3 regions. HTBI primers primed a first-round RT-PCR, and a second-round multiplex PCR followed. Using its own MiXCR run on the multiplex PCR reads, TCRdb lists one record per CDR3 protein. The data show around 470,000 distinct CDR3 sequences, 14% seen once. The sequenced sample consisted of blood. The receptors come from a woman in her 30s with Graves' ophthalmopathy.

As to this clonotype: A junction boundary mismatches the germline segment, possibly from a read error. The J gene is TRBJ2-4, the V gene TRBV2; possible D gene TRBD2, 6 bases. The germline V gene encodes CDR1 SNHLY and CDR2 FYNNEI. The CDR3 consists of 13 residues. CDR3: CASSEASGNIKYF. CDR3 nucleotides: TGTGCCAGCAGTGAAGCTAGCGGAAACATTAAGTACTTC.

The chain links TRBV11-2 to TRBJ2-3; TRBD1 matches 9 bases. The germline gives CDR1 SGHAT, CDR2 FQNNGV. J lost 2 bases, V lost 5 bases, and 5 bases had no gene match. The CDR3 has 15 residues. CDR3 nucleotides: TGTGCCAGCAGCGAAACAGGGGGCGTCACAGATACGCAGTATTTT. It yields the protein CASSETGGVTDTQYF.

This clonotype was picked up many times. The V call is TRBV28, the J call TRBJ2-5; the D is unclear. V lost 8 bases, J lost 2 bases, and 12 bases lay in between. CDR1 is MDHEN and CDR2 is SYDVKM in the germline V gene. The CDR3 consists of 13 residues. The CDR3 DNA reads TGTGCCAGCCTCAAGGGTCCGCAAGAGACCCAGTACTTC. It specifies CASLKGPQETQYF.

This clonotype was seen a few times. V gene TRBV4-1 combines with J gene TRBJ1-1, with D unresolved. This CDR3 has 14 residues. CDR1 is MGHRA and CDR2 is YSYEKL in the germline V gene. The ends were cut back, 0 bases at V and 10 bases at J, with 15 bases in the middle. CDR3 loop: CASSQDWGQLGAFF. The CDR3 nucleotides are TGCGCCAGCAGCCAAGATTGGGGTCAGTTGGGAGCTTTCTTT.

CDR3 protein: CAWNGEVDYEQYF. In nucleotides, the CDR3 is TGTGCCTGGAATGGAGAGGTAGACTACGAGCAGTACTTC. The chain carries TRBV30 and TRBJ2-7; D unresolved. Germline V CDR1 and CDR2: GTSNPN, SVGIG (reference sequence). The CDR3 spans 13 residues. V dropped 4 bases and J dropped 3 bases, with 13 bases sitting between them.

This clonotype was seen at least ten times. V usage is TRBV28 and J usage is TRBJ2-2; D possibly corresponds to TRBD2 (5 bases). The CDR3 contains 19 residues. V gave up 4 bases and J gave up 0 bases, with 21 bases separating them. The germline V gene encodes CDR1 MDHEN and CDR2 SYDVKM. CDR3 in amino acids: CASSSFSPLPGTNTGELFF. The CDR3 region has the DNA TGTGCCAGCAGTTCCTTTTCACCCCTACCCGGGACGAACACCGGGGAGCTGTTTTTT.

This clonotype was counted ten times or more. The gene calls are TRBV7-2 and TRBJ2-7, with TRBD1 matching over 11 bases. V shed 4 bases and J 4 bases; nucleotides not matched to a gene: 6. CDR1 is SGHTA, CDR2 FQGNSA, per germline. This CDR3 contains 15 residues. In DNA form, the CDR3 reads TGTGCCAGCAGCTCCGGACAGGGGGCCGTTTACGAGCAGTACTTC. This codes for CASSSGQGAVYEQYF.